The rows below give T cell receptor beta chains drawn from one sample of a study of lymphopenia after photon versus proton radiotherapy. TCRdb keeps only in-frame clones here, not all; method: immunoSEQ multiplex PCR. The sample lists roughly 76,000 clones, around 93% seen once, with around 2.2% in the top ten. The sequenced sample was peripheral blood, obtained from a patient treated with photon-based radiotherapy. The receptors were sampled from a woman between 40 and 50 years old with cholangiocarcinoma. CDR3s include the opening cysteine and the closing phenylalanine or tryptophan. D genes are given only for firm matches. For some rows the clone size is stated as once, few or many, or as a class when expanded; others skip it.

TRBD2	TRBV7-3	TRBJ2-5	NA	TGTGCCAGCAGCACCGGACTAGCGGGAGATTCAGAGACCCAGTACTTC	CASSTGLAGDSETQYF
NA	TRBV9	TRBJ2-7	NA	TGTGCCAGCAGCACCGGGGGCAGTTCCTACGAGCAGTACTTC	CASSTGGSSYEQYF
NA	TRBV18	TRBJ1-1	NA	TGTGCCAGCTCACCACAAAACTCGAACACTGAAGCTTTCTTT	CASSPQNSNTEAFF
TRBD2	TRBV28	TRBJ2-4	NA	TGTGCCAGCACTCCCGGGGGGACCAAAAACATTCAGTACTTC	CASTPGGTKNIQYF
NA	TRBV7-3	TRBJ1-6	NA	TGTGCCAGCAGCTTAGTTAGTTTTTCCCGCTATAATTCACCCCTCCACTTT	CASSLVSFSRYNSPLHF
TRBD2	TRBV19	TRBJ2-3	NA	TGTGCCAGTAGTACCAGCGGGGGCACAGATACGCAGTATTTT	CASSTSGGTDTQYF
NA	TRBV28	TRBJ2-5	NA	TGTGCCAGCAGGCTCCAAGAGACCCAGTACTTC	CASRLQETQYF
TRBD1	TRBV6-1	TRBJ1-5	NA	TGTGCCAGCAGTGGAGGACAGGGAGGCAATCAGCCCCAGCATTTT	CASSGGQGGNQPQHF
TRBD1	TRBV15	TRBJ2-7	NA	TGTGCCACCAGCAGGTTAGGGGGCCCGGTCCACGAGCAGTACTTC	CATSRLGGPVHEQYF
TRBD2	TRBV15	TRBJ2-7	NA	TGTGCCACCACCCATGCTAGCGGGGGGCCCTACGAGCAGTACTTC	CATTHASGGPYEQYF
NA	TRBV27	TRBJ2-1	NA	TGTGCCAGCAGTTTATCGAGTCTAAACAATGAGCAGTTCTTC	CASSLSSLNNEQFF
NA	TRBV25-1	TRBJ1-4	NA	TGTGCCAGCAGTGTCCTGGACAGCCTCTATGAAAAACTGTTTTTT	CASSVLDSLYEKLFF
NA	TRBV7-2	TRBJ1-1	NA	TGTGCCAGCAGCTTAAGGGGCAGGCCTGAAGCTTTCTTT	CASSLRGRPEAFF
NA	TRBV7-3	TRBJ2-2	NA	TGTGCCAGCAGCCTGTTAGGGTTGCCCCCCGGGGAGCTGTTTTTT	CASSLLGLPPGELFF
NA	TRBV4-1	TRBJ2-3	NA	TGCGCCAGCAGCCAAGCCCTAGTCGGCACAGATACGCAGTATTTT	CASSQALVGTDTQYF
NA	TRBV23-1	TRBJ1-6	NA	TGCGCCAGCAGTCAAGGGAGCTCCTATAATTCACCCCTCCACTTT	CASSQGSSYNSPLHF
NA	TRBV19	TRBJ2-7	NA	TGTGCCAGTAGTATACTTAGCGGCTACGAGCAGTACTTC	CASSILSGYEQYF
NA	TRBV12-5	TRBJ1-2	NA	TGTGCTAGTGGTTACTCTAAGTTGGAAGGTCATGGCTACACCTTC	CASGYSKLEGHGYTF
TRBD1	TRBV18	TRBJ1-1	NA	TGTGCCAGCTCACTCGGGACAGGGGGAACGTTGGCTTTCTTT	CASSLGTGGTLAFF
TRBD1	TRBV6-5	TRBJ1-2	NA	TGTGCCAGCATGAAGGACAGGGCCAGTATCTATGGCTACACCTTC	CASMKDRASIYGYTF
NA	TRBV30	TRBJ1-6	NA	TGTGCCTGGAGTGCCGGGACTGGGGGTTCACCCCTCCACTTT	CAWSAGTGGSPLHF
NA	TRBV5-8	TRBJ1-2	NA	TGTGCCAGCAGCTTGGGTACGGTGACCCAGGCTAGTGGCTACACCTTC	CASSLGTVTQASGYTF
NA	TRBV27	TRBJ2-6	NA	TGTGCCAGCAGTTCAGGACACTCTGGGGCCAACGTCCTGACTTTC	CASSSGHSGANVLTF
NA	TRBV6-1	TRBJ2-4	NA	TGTGCCAGCATGGACCCACTCTTAGCCAAAAACATTCAGTACTTC	CASMDPLLAKNIQYF
NA	TRBV19	TRBJ1-5	NA	TGTGCCACCTCCAGGTTTGGGGGGTCGAGCAATCAGCCCCAGCATTTT	CATSRFGGSSNQPQHF
NA	TRBV19	TRBJ2-1	NA	TGTGCCAGTAGTGCAAGTAGTGAGCAGTTCTTC	CASSASSEQFF
NA	TRBV28	TRBJ2-2	NA	TGTGCCAGCAGTTTTATAACCGGGGAGCTGTTTTTT	CASSFITGELFF
TRBD2	TRBV5-1	TRBJ2-7	once	TGCGCCAGCAGCTTGGGTAGCGGGGGGCTCTACGAGCAGTACTTC	CASSLGSGGLYEQYF
TRBD1	TRBV2	TRBJ1-2	NA	TGTGCCAGCCCTCCGGGACAGGGGGTGATCGACTATGGCTACACCTTC	CASPPGQGVIDYGYTF
NA	TRBV19	TRBJ2-7	NA	TGTGCCAGTGGGGACGGGCGTTCCTACGAGCAGTACTTC	CASGDGRSYEQYF
TRBD1	TRBV6-6	TRBJ1-2	NA	TGTGCCAGCAGTTTAAGGGACAGCATTAACTATGGCTACACCTTC	CASSLRDSINYGYTF
NA	TRBV13	TRBJ1-1	NA	TGTGCCAGCAGCCATCGGGCAGGCACTGAAGCTTTCTTT	CASSHRAGTEAFF
NA	TRBV10-3	TRBJ1-4	NA	TGTGCCATCAGTGAGTTCCCGTTTTCAACTAATGAAAAACTGTTTTTT	CAISEFPFSTNEKLFF
NA	TRBV10-3	TRBJ2-7	once	TGTGCCATCAGTGAAGACACAACCTACGAGCAGTACTTC	CAISEDTTYEQYF
NA	TRBV9	TRBJ1-2	once	TGTGCCAGCAGCGCGGTCGGGTCAGTCGCGTATGGCTACACCTTC	CASSAVGSVAYGYTF
TRBD2	TRBV27	TRBJ2-2	NA	TGTGCCAGCAGTCTGGGAGGGCGGGACACCGGGGAGCTGTTTTTT	CASSLGGRDTGELFF
TRBD1	TRBV30	TRBJ2-5	NA	TGTGCCTGGAGAGGGGGCAGGGGGGAGACCCAGTACTTC	CAWRGGRGETQYF
TRBD1	TRBV6-5	TRBJ2-7	NA	TGTGCCAGCAGTTTGGACAGGGCGGCTCACGAGCAGTACTTC	CASSLDRAAHEQYF
NA	TRBV7-3	TRBJ2-7	NA	TGTGCCAGCAGCCAGGCACCGGACGGCTCCTACGAGCAGTACTTC	CASSQAPDGSYEQYF
NA	TRBV18	TRBJ2-3	NA	TGTGCCAGCTCAGTAAGGACATGGACTAGCACAGATACGCAGTATTTT	CASSVRTWTSTDTQYF
NA	TRBV27	TRBJ1-1	NA	TGTGCCAGCAGTTTACTCCGGACAGCGAACACTGAAGCTTTCTTT	CASSLLRTANTEAFF
TRBD1	TRBV10-3	TRBJ2-2	NA	TGTGCCATCAAGGGACAGCTCGGCGAGGTCACCGGGGAGCTGTTTTTT	CAIKGQLGEVTGELFF
TRBD1	TRBV29-1	TRBJ2-7	once	TGCAGCGTTCGGGGGGACAGGGGGCCCTACGAGCAGTACTTC	CSVRGDRGPYEQYF